This T cell receptor (beta chain) was sequenced in a study of shared clonotypes between healthy human individuals. Study-level information: Each donor had three CD4 naive, three CD4 memory, two CD8 naive and one CD8 memory plate. Whole-study results and caveats: Clonotype sharing among donors was expected to depend on sequencing depth.

Measured with immunoSEQ multiplex PCR; TCRdb has only the in-frame clones, and not every one. This sample has about 1.1 million clones, with 78% found just once. A note on this clone: What it recognizes is unknown.

The CDR3 spans 15 residues. Germline V gene data show CDR1 as MGHRA and CDR2 as YSYEKL. Between the trimmed V and J ends, which lost 0 bases and 4 bases, there was a span of 9 bases. What was sequenced was memory CD4+ T cells from PBMCs. Subset given: CD45RA-negative fraction. The chain uses TRBV4-1 and TRBJ1-4; D may be TRBD1 (6 bases). This receptor was taken from a man younger than 30 in good health. Some clones in this sample may be carry-over from other donors' samples. This CDR3 reads CASSQEGGINEKLFF. In nucleotides, the CDR3 is TGCGCCAGCAGCCAAGAAGGGGGGATTAATGAAAAACTGTTTTTT.